A single sample gave rise to the 6 T cell receptor beta chains below, sequenced in a study of molecular identifiers for immune sequencing clone quantification. TCRdb processed the PCR reads anew with MiXCR; each CDR3 protein has one entry. The profile shows about 640,000 distinct CDR3 sequences, 15% to 20% of them singletons. The sequenced sample was naive CD8+ T cells from blood, with Jurkat cell RNA spiked in. The subset denotes: FACS-sorted CD8+CD4-CCR7+CD45RA+ naive T cells. The receptors originated from a human donor in good health. Some libraries in this study had Jurkat cell RNA spiked in.

This clonotype has ten or more counts. The chain couples TRBV6-2 or TRBV6-3 to TRBJ1-1; D gene uncertain. CDR1 and CDR2 from the germline V gene are MNHEY and SVGEGT. The V end was cut by 8 bases, the J end by 1 base, with 14 bases between. This CDR3 has 14 amino acids. CDR3 sequence: CASVEGTPNTEAFF. The CDR3 DNA reads TGTGCCAGCGTCGAAGGAACCCCGAACACTGAAGCTTTCTTT.

The genes are TRBV4-1 and TRBJ1-1; 9 positions match TRBD1. The trim removed 0 bases at V and 0 bases at J, leaving 8 bases unmatched. CDR3 size: 18 residues. Germline-derived CDR1 and CDR2 are MGHRA and YSYEKL. The DNA for the CDR3 is TGCGCCAGCAGCCAAGATTTGACAGGGGGGCCTATGAACACTGAAGCTTTCTTT. Amino acids: CASSQDLTGGPMNTEAFF.

Many counts were recorded for this clonotype. This chain links TRBV9 with TRBJ1-5; maybe TRBD1 (5 bases). CDR3 length: 13 residues. CDR1 and CDR2 from the germline V gene are SGDLS and YYNGEE. V lost 3 bases and J 7 bases, leaving 11 bases between the germline ends. The chain's CDR3 is CASSGDGGQPQHF. DNA for the CDR3: TGTGCCAGCAGCGGGGACGGGGGGCAGCCCCAGCATTTT.

This clonotype was recorded many times. The V call is TRBV4-3, the J call TRBJ1-3, with a weak D call TRBD1 (5 bases). Trimming left V 3 bases short and J 0 bases short, with 15 bases between. Germline-derived CDR1 and CDR2 are LGHNA and YSLEER. The CDR3 consists of 17 residues. CDR3: CASSQGRTYNSGNTIYF. Written as DNA, the CDR3 is TGCGCCAGCAGCCAGGGGAGGACATACAACTCTGGAAACACCATATATTTT.

This clonotype appeared many times. V and J are TRBV5-6 and TRBJ1-3; the D gene is possibly TRBD1 (5 bases). V dropped 2 bases and J dropped 4 bases, with 13 bases sitting between them. Per the germline V gene, CDR1 is SGHDT and CDR2 is YYEEEE. CDR3 length: 15 amino acids. For the CDR3, the DNA is TGTGCCAGCAGCTTTGTTTTGGGGCTCGGAAACACCATATATTTT. Protein product: CASSFVLGLGNTIYF.

At least ten counts were recorded for this clonotype. This chain joins TRBV6-2 or TRBV6-3 and TRBJ1-4; D is ambiguous. The CDR3 consists of 10 residues. The V end was cut by 8 bases, the J end by 6 bases, with 4 bases between. The germline V gene encodes CDR1 MNHEY and CDR2 SVGEGT. CDR3 region: CASGYEKLFF. The CDR3 DNA sequence: TGTGCCAGCGGGTATGAAAAACTGTTTTTT.